This T cell receptor (beta chain) originates from a study of T cells in women clearing cervical HPV infection listed by TCRdb under 2018. Background for the entire study: The cases were around 23 women with histologically confirmed HPV16-related CIN3 or worse, and 2 of those women had invasive cancers. The parent cohort enrolled 10,049 women aged 18 or older in Guanacaste, Costa Rica, during about 1993 to 1994 and followed them for six to eight years. The 20 to 25 controls were women who cleared a single incident HPV16 infection within 12 months without developing precancer or cancer. Median age was roughly 32 years in cases versus roughly 37 in controls, and baseline characteristics did not differ significantly. Quality controls consisted of five blinded duplicates per group, for a total of some 60 samples made up of roughly 50 participants and some 10 replicates. For cases, the median interval between lesion detection and blood sampling was around 160 days, with an interquartile range of roughly 90 to 200 days. Blood from cases was collected at the visit at which the lesion was first identified, whereas blood from controls was collected once infection was no longer detected. Nested within Costa Rica's Guanacaste HPV Natural History Study, an exploratory proof-of-principle case-control study compared TCR repertoires across cervical HPV16 outcomes. Because only a few women had HLA typing data, the possibility that HLA type acted as a confounder could not be ruled out. Cases and controls were matched on year of sample collection and on age within five years.

Measured from the cysteine to the phenylalanine, the CDR3 is 15 residues long. The CDR3 was read in part: 36 bases, with the frame set at base 1. After removal of 0 bases from V and 9 bases from J, the junction retains 6 bases not matched to a gene. For CDR1 and CDR2, the germline V gene lists KGHSH and LQKENI. Every participant had a single incident cervical HPV16 infection, and women with prevalent HPV16 infections were excluded. Cervical HPV DNA was detected with MY09/MY11 PCR, and genotyping was done by dot-blot hybridization. Approximately 15 mL of heparinized blood was centrifuged, after which the buffy coat was aliquoted, frozen at -30 degrees C, and then stored at -80 degrees C. Genomic DNA was extracted from buffy coat specimens using QIAGEN kits. TCR beta CDR3 regions were amplified by multiplex PCR using the immunoSEQ assay from an average of about 1,200 ng genomic DNA per sample. To correct primer bias, the assay used a complete synthetic TCR repertoire to set an amplification baseline. The amplicons were sequenced on the Illumina platform. The study's processing was this. Sequences were error-corrected by clustering with frequency ratios and a modified nearest-neighbor algorithm, then analyzed in the immunoSEQ Analyzer with IMGT gene definitions. At each rarefaction depth, TCR richness and evenness were averaged across 20 rarefaction repeats, and any sample with fewer sequences than the depth was left out. Wilcoxon rank sum tests with FDR correction were used to compare V, D and J gene relative abundances between the groups. Blinded duplicates gave an intraclass correlation of around 96% for TCR richness and an average of roughly 76% across under 75 gene segments. Drawn from immuneACCESS, this table holds only the in-frame rearrangements with V and J called that TCRdb kept. Clones are partly lost; checked studies trace under half to an unresolved V gene and leave the rest unexplained. The V and J calls and clone size were taken over from that table, and D and trimming were inferred from the DNA. The sample has 45,000 to 50,000 clones on record. The biggest ten clones account for approximately 40% of the sample.

About this clone itself: Its cognate antigen has yet to be identified. From the germline J gene comes the end of the CDR3, since the read stops 3 residues before it.

Here is what the overall study found, with its caveats: Cases had lower TRBV6-7 relative abundance than controls (approximately 0.11% versus 0.16%; Bonferroni P = 0.0008). Because of the cross-sectional design, the study could not determine whether the associations came before infection or resulted from infection, and neither effector/memory subsets nor HPV-specific T cells were isolated. Significantly higher TCR repertoire richness was observed in CIN3+ cases than in controls across sequencing depths, whereas no difference in evenness was found. Random forest classifiers that combined richness and V gene abundances separated cases from controls with an estimated AUC of 0.83. Because the number of T cells in each sample was unknown, differences in richness could reflect differing T-cell content rather than repertoire biology.

Material: blood buffy coat. The V gene is TRBV18 and the J gene is TRBJ1-4; 8 central bases correspond to TRBD1. The TCR sequence derives from a woman between 18 and 70 years old with a cervical HPV16 infection that either progressed to CIN3+ or cleared (not recorded which). The CDR3 has the sequence CASSPPTGASQKLFF. Incomplete CDR3 DNA: TGTGCCAGCTCACCACCGACAGGGGCGTCGCAAAAA. When the CDR3 is completed using the reference TRBV18 and TRBJ1-4 genes on either side, the full variable domain is NAGVMQNPRHLVRRRGQEARLRCSPMKGHSHVYWYRQLPEEGLKFMVYLQKENIIDESGMPKERFSAEFPKEGPSILRIQQVVRGDSAAYFCASSPPTGASQKLFFGSGTQLSVL.